This T cell receptor (beta chain) was identified in a study of T cells after yellow fever vaccination. TCRdb re-called the 5' RACE reads with MiXCR, one entry per CDR3 protein. Among 510,000 or so distinct CDR3 sequences, roughly 21% were seen once, and the ten largest hold roughly an eighth. V dropped 3 bases and J dropped 7 bases, with 7 bases sitting between them. The length of the CDR3 is 13 residues. With regard to this clonotype: Its antigen remains unknown.

Study-wide points: Most primary-vaccination clones recurred post-booster (around 95% CD4, about 87% CD8).

This sequence was found in a man aged 25-45 years who received the YFV17D yellow fever vaccine. This specimen was PBMCs, taken 15 days after the yellow fever booster vaccination. The V call is TRBV12-3 or TRBV12-4, the J call TRBJ1-6; D remains ambiguous. Written as DNA, the CDR3 is TGTGCCAGCAGTTTTAACCTAAATTCACCCCTCCACTTT. This encodes CASSFNLNSPLHF.